The rows below give T cell receptor beta chains drawn from one sample of a study of blood T cell repertoires in COVID-19. Sequenced by immunoSEQ multiplex PCR; TCRdb stores in-frame clones only, minus some. This sample carries around 250,000 clones, about 82% of them seen once, and the ten largest clones take around 10%. The sequencing input was PBMCs or T cells enriched from blood (not recorded which). The origin of the receptors is a woman in her fifties or sixties with acute COVID-19. The CDR3 runs from the conserved cysteine through the conserved F or W. Each record gives: clone size, V gene, D gene, J gene, CDR3 protein, CDR3 DNA. A D gene is named only where the DNA matches it firmly. A row's size may be missing; if present it is once, few, many or a size class.

clone_size: -
v_call: TRBV2
d_call: -
j_call: TRBJ2-2
cdr3_aa: CASSDRTQNTGELFF
cdr3_nt: TGTGCCAGCAGTGATAGGACACAGAACACCGGGGAGCTGTTTTTT

clone_size: few
v_call: TRBV30
d_call: TRBD1
j_call: TRBJ1-1
cdr3_aa: CAWKRGQTEAFF
cdr3_nt: TGTGCCTGGAAAAGGGGGCAGACTGAAGCTTTCTTT

clone_size: -
v_call: TRBV2
d_call: -
j_call: TRBJ1-1
cdr3_aa: CASSEAFTGQAFF
cdr3_nt: TGTGCCAGCAGTGAAGCATTTACAGGGCAGGCTTTCTTT

clone_size: -
v_call: TRBV11-3
d_call: TRBD2
j_call: TRBJ2-7
cdr3_aa: CASSPTSGPQYF
cdr3_nt: TGTGCCAGCAGCCCCACTAGCGGACCTCAGTACTTC

clone_size: -
v_call: TRBV7-2
d_call: -
j_call: TRBJ2-4
cdr3_aa: CASSFAGENIQYF
cdr3_nt: TGTGCCAGCAGCTTTGCAGGGGAAAACATTCAGTACTTC

clone_size: once
v_call: TRBV19
d_call: TRBD1
j_call: TRBJ1-1
cdr3_aa: CASRPDRGGNTEAFF
cdr3_nt: TGTGCCAGTAGGCCGGACAGGGGCGGGAACACTGAAGCTTTCTTT

clone_size: -
v_call: TRBV9
d_call: -
j_call: TRBJ1-4
cdr3_aa: CASSVDILNEKLFF
cdr3_nt: TGTGCCAGCAGCGTAGATATCCTTAATGAAAAACTGTTTTTT

clone_size: -
v_call: TRBV7-8
d_call: TRBD1
j_call: TRBJ2-5
cdr3_aa: CASSLRQGETQYF
cdr3_nt: TGTGCCAGCAGCTTAAGACAGGGAGAGACCCAGTACTTC

clone_size: -
v_call: TRBV6-5
d_call: -
j_call: TRBJ1-1
cdr3_aa: CASSYSAEVPTTEAFF
cdr3_nt: TGTGCCAGCAGTTACTCGGCAGAGGTTCCTACCACTGAAGCTTTCTTT

clone_size: -
v_call: TRBV9
d_call: TRBD1
j_call: TRBJ1-6
cdr3_aa: CASSVEDRENSPLHF
cdr3_nt: TGTGCCAGCAGCGTAGAGGACAGGGAGAATTCACCCCTCCACTTT

clone_size: few
v_call: TRBV10-3
d_call: TRBD1
j_call: TRBJ1-2
cdr3_aa: CAIRAQTGALGGYTF
cdr3_nt: TGTGCCATCAGGGCTCAGACAGGGGCGTTGGGTGGCTACACCTTC

clone_size: -
v_call: TRBV7-2
d_call: TRBD1
j_call: TRBJ2-3
cdr3_aa: CASRPGQVTDTQYF
cdr3_nt: TGTGCCAGCAGACCGGGACAGGTCACAGATACGCAGTATTTT

clone_size: -
v_call: TRBV6-5
d_call: TRBD1
j_call: TRBJ1-2
cdr3_aa: CASSLGTGGDYGYTF
cdr3_nt: TGTGCCAGCAGCTTGGGGACAGGGGGGGACTATGGCTACACCTTC

clone_size: -
v_call: TRBV9
d_call: -
j_call: TRBJ1-1
cdr3_aa: CASSVEREWDTEAFF
cdr3_nt: TGTGCCAGCAGCGTAGAGAGGGAATGGGACACTGAAGCTTTCTTT

clone_size: -
v_call: TRBV5-6
d_call: TRBD2
j_call: TRBJ2-1
cdr3_aa: CASSFYTSGGAYNEQFF
cdr3_nt: TGTGCCAGCAGCTTTTATACTAGCGGGGGGGCCTACAATGAGCAGTTCTTC